The 16 T cell receptor beta chains presented below share a single source sample, sequenced in a study of blood T cell repertoires in COVID-19. Libraries were prepared by immunoSEQ multiplex PCR; TCRdb keeps only in-frame clonotypes and omits some of them. The repertoire has over 250,000 clones, nearly 90% of them found once; the top ten carry just under 1%. The specimen sequenced was PBMCs or T cells enriched from blood (not recorded which). The source of these receptors is a woman younger than 45 who had recovered from COVID-19.

This sequence joins TRBV28 and TRBJ1-1; TRBD1 might be the D (6 bases). The ends were cut back, 2 bases at V and 2 bases at J, with 9 bases in the middle. CDR1 and CDR2 (germline): MDHEN, SYDVKM. The CDR3 has 14 residues. The CDR3 bases are TGTGCCAGCAGTTTACAGGGGTCAAACACTGAAGCTTTCTTT. Translated: CASSLQGSNTEAFF.

The V call is TRBV11-2, the J call TRBJ1-1; D call uncertain. Per germline, CDR1 SGHAT and CDR2 FQNNGV. V was shortened by 5 bases and J by 1 base, with 11 bases between the two germline ends. This CDR3 has 14 amino acids. The CDR3 DNA sequence: TGTGCCAGCAGCCCACGCAACAGGAACACTGAAGCTTTCTTT. Its protein is CASSPRNRNTEAFF.

The V gene is TRBV28, the J gene TRBJ2-5, with 13 nucleotides matching TRBD2. V was clipped by 3 bases and J by 9 bases; unmatched bases: 7. There are 15 residues in the CDR3. Germline V gene data show CDR1 as MDHEN and CDR2 as SYDVKM. The CDR3 sequence: CASSLMAGTSGAQYF. The CDR3 bases are TGTGCCAGCAGTTTGATGGCCGGGACTAGCGGGGCCCAGTACTTC.

The V call is TRBV27, the J call TRBJ2-1; tentatively, D is TRBD2 (6 bases). Trimming took 5 bases from V and 1 from J, leaving 12 bases between them. The germline V gene encodes CDR1 MNHEY and CDR2 SMNVEV (reference sequence). CDR3 length: 15 amino acids. CDR3 DNA: TGTGCCAGCAGTCCCGATCGGGAGTCCTACAATGAGCAGTTCTTC. Protein product: CASSPDRESYNEQFF.

J is TRBJ2-1 and V is TRBV10-2, with TRBD2 matching over 12 bases. The V segment lost 6 bases and the J segment 4 bases; nucleotides outside the gene matches: 4. The CDR3 length is 15 residues. Germline V gene lookup returns CDR1 WSHSY and CDR2 SAAADI. The CDR3 coding sequence is TGCGCCAGCAGCCTAGCGGGGGGGACGTACAATGAGCAGTTCTTC. It yields the protein CASSLAGGTYNEQFF.

This clone was observed a few times. J is TRBJ1-1 and V is TRBV7-2, with D possibly matching TRBD1 (5 bases). Germline V lookup: CDR1 SGHTA, CDR2 FQGNSA. The CDR3 is made up of 16 amino acids. V was trimmed by 2 bases and J by 1 base, leaving 14 bases between them. CDR3 nucleotide sequence: TGTGCCAGCAGCTTACCGACTAGACAGCCGAACACTGAAGCTTTCTTT. This gives the protein CASSLPTRQPNTEAFF.

The chain links TRBV4-1 to TRBJ1-3; D perhaps matches TRBD1 (6 bases). CDR1 is MGHRA and CDR2 is YSYEKL in the germline V gene. This CDR3 spans 19 amino acids. V was cut by 0 bases and J by 6 bases, with 24 bases left in between. CDR3 loop: CASSQDLTGQNNLANTIYF. Here the CDR3 DNA reads TGCGCCAGCAGCCAAGATCTAACAGGGCAAAACAACCTAGCAAACACCATATATTTT.

This clone was observed a few times. The V call is TRBV10-3, the J call TRBJ2-1; 8 bases align to TRBD1. The V and J ends lost 11 bases and 4 bases, in that order; junction bases with no gene match: 4. CDR1 is ENHRY, CDR2 SYGVKD, per germline. The CDR3 consists of 12 residues. CDR3 region: CAAQGGYNEQFF. DNA for the CDR3: TGTGCCGCACAGGGGGGTTACAATGAGCAGTTCTTC.

The CDR3 nucleotides read TGCGCCAGCAGTGATTCCGGGACTTTAGGGGGCGGGCAGTACTTC. This codes for CASSDSGTLGGGQYF. The rearrangement uses TRBV10-2 and TRBJ2-7; TRBD1 is a possible D gene (7 bases). The germline V and J ends were trimmed by 3 bases and 9 bases, with 21 bases remaining between them. Germline assignment: CDR1 WSHSY and CDR2 SAAADI. The CDR3 is made up of 15 amino acids.

The chain carries TRBV29-1 and TRBJ2-2; 9 nucleotides line up with TRBD2. V gave up 4 bases and J gave up 3 bases; unmatched junction bases: 9. The CDR3 has 16 residues. From germline, CDR1 is SQVTM and CDR2 ANQGSEA. The CDR3 is CSVVLLAGKYTGELFF. The CDR3 coding sequence is TGCAGCGTTGTTCTCCTAGCGGGAAAATACACCGGGGAGCTGTTTTTT.

The rearrangement uses TRBV27 and TRBJ2-5; D not resolved. Germline CDR1 and CDR2: MNHEY and SMNVEV (reference sequence). The V and J ends lost 1 base and 2 bases respectively, with 8 bases between them. The CDR3 runs 14 residues. The CDR3 sequence is CASSLLTAQETQYF. CDR3 nucleotide sequence: TGTGCCAGCAGTTTATTGACTGCTCAAGAGACCCAGTACTTC.

The V gene is TRBV4-2, the J gene TRBJ2-1; the D gene is possibly TRBD1 (5 bases). The CDR3 has 14 residues. Germline CDR1 is LGHNA and CDR2 is YNFKEQ. V was cut by 0 bases and J by 15 bases, with 18 bases left in between. DNA for the CDR3: TGTGCCAGCAGCCAAGAGGTGGGGCTCCTCTACTTGTTCTTC. It translates to CASSQEVGLLYLFF.

The CDR3 loop is CASSLNRVPQETQYF. The CDR3 DNA follows: TGTGCCAGCAGCTTAAACAGGGTCCCCCAAGAGACCCAGTACTTC. This chain links TRBV7-2 with TRBJ2-5; tentative D call: TRBD1 (6 bases). This CDR3 spans 15 amino acids. Trimming took 2 bases from V and 1 from J, leaving 11 bases between them. Germline lookup yields CDR1 SGHTA and CDR2 FQGNSA.

V is TRBV28 and J is TRBJ1-1; TRBD1 matches 11 bases. The germline V gene has CDR1 MDHEN and CDR2 SYDVKM. V shed 8 bases, J shed 5 bases, and the junction held 13 bases outside the gene matches. This CDR3 region has 16 residues. As DNA, the CDR3 is TGTGCCAGCTGGGGATGGGGACAGGGGGATGGGACTGAAGCTTTCTTT. It translates to CASWGWGQGDGTEAFF.

CDR3 in DNA: TGCGCCAGCAGCTTTGGCGGGGGCACTGAAGCTTTCTTT. Translated, it gives CASSFGGGTEAFF. The chain links TRBV5-1 to TRBJ1-1; D is perhaps TRBD1 (5 bases). The CDR3 runs to 13 residues. CDR1 is SGHRS and CDR2 is YFSETQ in the germline V gene. Between the trimmed V and J ends, which lost 2 bases and 4 bases, there was a span of 9 bases.

CDR3 protein: CASNWGTNEKLFF. The CDR3 DNA sequence: TGTGCCAGCAACTGGGGCACTAATGAAAAACTGTTTTTT. The chain uses TRBV2 and TRBJ1-4, with D tentatively TRBD1 (5 bases). The CDR3 totals 13 residues. Germline V gene data show CDR1 as SNHLY and CDR2 as FYNNEI. V was shortened by 7 bases and J by 2 bases, with 8 bases between the two germline ends.